These 5 T cell receptor beta chains came from one sample sequenced in a study of Tregs in tolerant kidney transplant recipients. This table comes from immunoSEQ multiplex PCR, and its TCRdb copy is limited to in-frame clones, with some not included. The data contain about 350 clones, approximately 37% of them seen just once; the ten biggest clones take up less than 70%. For these receptors, no antigen is known. The sample taken for sequencing was Tregs from blood cultured with allogeneic cells. All receptors derive from a human patient who received a combined kidney and bone marrow transplant. A share of the T cells may be of graft donor origin.

The CDR3 DNA is TGTGCCAGTAGTAGGGGGACAGGGGGCTACAATGAGCAGTTCTTC. Its translation: CASSRGTGGYNEQFF. The chain employs TRBV19 and TRBJ2-1, with 11 bases that match TRBD1. V trimming: 4 bases; J trimming: 3 bases; junction bases outside the gene matches: 2. The V gene's germline CDR1 is LNHDA and CDR2 SQIVND (reference sequence). This CDR3 region has 15 residues.

The rearrangement links TRBV7-9 to TRBJ1-2; a possible D gene is TRBD1 (5 bases). Trimming pared 1 base from V and 7 bases from J, leaving 19 bases between. This CDR3 comprises 16 residues. Germline CDR1 SEHNR, CDR2 FQNEAQ (reference sequence). The chain's CDR3 is CASSLGSGSSFGGYTF. CDR3 bases: TGTGCCAGCAGCTTAGGGTCAGGGAGTAGTTTCGGTGGCTACACCTTC.

This clone was seen more than once but under ten times. The CDR3 is CASSGSGSSDEQYF. The CDR3 nucleotides are TGTGCCAGCAGCGGTAGCGGGAGCAGCGACGAGCAGTACTTC. This chain links TRBV13 with TRBJ2-7; TRBD2 aligns across 9 bases. Germline-derived CDR1 and CDR2 are PRHDT and FYEKMQ (reference sequence). The length of the CDR3 is 14 residues. V gave up 5 bases and J gave up 5 bases; unmatched junction bases: 7.

The rearrangement joins TRBV2 to TRBJ2-7; 7 bases align to TRBD2. The CDR3 loop spans 15 amino acids. Germline values: CDR1 SNHLY, CDR2 FYNNEI. With V trimmed by 6 bases and J by 3 bases, 11 bases remained unmatched. This chain's CDR3 is CASSNSREIGYEQYF. The CDR3 DNA sequence: TGTGCCAGCAGCAATTCGCGGGAGATTGGCTACGAGCAGTACTTC.

The table lists this clone with a few counts. The chain recombines TRBV7-6 with TRBJ1-1; D uncertain. This CDR3 region has 15 residues. CDR1 is SGHVS, CDR2 FNYEAQ, per germline. V was shortened by 1 base and J by 1 base, with 10 bases between the two germline ends. The CDR3, as DNA: TGTGCCAGCAGCTTAGATTTTACGTCGAACACTGAAGCTTTCTTT. This sequence encodes CASSLDFTSNTEAFF. The variable domain in full, with the rest retrieved from reference TRBV7-6 and TRBJ1-1, is GAGVSQSPRYKVTKRGQDVALRCDPISGHVSLYWYRQALGQGPEFLTYFNYEAQQDKSGLPNDRFSAERPEGSISTLTIQRTEQRDSAMYRCASSLDFTSNTEAFFGQGTRLTVV.